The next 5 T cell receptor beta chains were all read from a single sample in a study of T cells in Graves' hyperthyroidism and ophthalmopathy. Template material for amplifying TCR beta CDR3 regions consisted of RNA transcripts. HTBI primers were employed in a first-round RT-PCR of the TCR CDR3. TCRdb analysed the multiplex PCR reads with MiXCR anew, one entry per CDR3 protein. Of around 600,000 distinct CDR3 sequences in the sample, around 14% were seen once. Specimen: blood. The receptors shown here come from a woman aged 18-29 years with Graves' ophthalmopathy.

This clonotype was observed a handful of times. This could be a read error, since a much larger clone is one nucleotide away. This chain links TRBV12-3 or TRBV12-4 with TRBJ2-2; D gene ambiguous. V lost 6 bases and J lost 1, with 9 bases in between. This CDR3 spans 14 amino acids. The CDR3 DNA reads TGTGCCAGCAGAAATCGACAGAACACCGGGGAGCTGTTTTTT. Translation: CASRNRQNTGELFF.

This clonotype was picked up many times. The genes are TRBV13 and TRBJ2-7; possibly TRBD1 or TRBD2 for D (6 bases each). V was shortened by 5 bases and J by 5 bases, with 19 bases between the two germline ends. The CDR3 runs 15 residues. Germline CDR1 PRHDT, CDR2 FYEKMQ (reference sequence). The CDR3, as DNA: TGTGCCAGCAGCCCCTCGGGGGCCGGAGGGGACGAGCAGTACTTC. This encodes CASSPSGAGGDEQYF.

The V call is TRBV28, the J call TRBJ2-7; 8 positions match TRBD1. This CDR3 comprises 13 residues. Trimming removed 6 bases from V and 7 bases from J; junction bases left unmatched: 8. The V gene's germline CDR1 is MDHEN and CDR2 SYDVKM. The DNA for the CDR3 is TGTGCCAGCAGGAACAGGGGGACCGGGGAGCAGTACTTC. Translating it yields CASRNRGTGEQYF.

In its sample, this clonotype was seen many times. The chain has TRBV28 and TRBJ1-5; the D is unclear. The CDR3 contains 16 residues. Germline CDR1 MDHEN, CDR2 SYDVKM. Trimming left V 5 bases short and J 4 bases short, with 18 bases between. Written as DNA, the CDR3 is TGTGCCAGCAGTCCTTCGTCTACCCCGGCAAATCAGCCCCAGCATTTT. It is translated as CASSPSSTPANQPQHF.

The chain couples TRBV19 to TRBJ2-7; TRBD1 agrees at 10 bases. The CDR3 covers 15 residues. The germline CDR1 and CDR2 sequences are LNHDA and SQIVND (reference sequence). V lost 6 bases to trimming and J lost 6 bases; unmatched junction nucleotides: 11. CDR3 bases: TGTGCCAGTAGCCCTCAGGCGACAGGGGGCATCGAGCAGTACTTC. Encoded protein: CASSPQATGGIEQYF.